This T cell receptor beta chain is drawn from a study of T cell responses to AZD1222 COVID-19 vaccine. Study results and limitations: The sample set comprised mostly white British donors with more females, and clonal diversity was possibly underestimated. Distributed over spike, vaccine-associated CD4 TCRs predominated at 160-218 and 743-854.

It was second doses at about 4 or about 12 weeks that were pooled. Clones were sequenced by immunoSEQ multiplex PCR, and TCRdb holds only the in-frame ones, with some missing. The sample consists of 130,000 or so clones, about 91% of them appearing once. Note on this clone: The antigen remains undetermined.

The TCR sequence derives from an adult who received the AZD1222 COVID-19 vaccine. The sequences come from peripheral blood, collected 28 days after the second AZD1222 dose.

The CDR3 coding sequence is TGTGCCAGCAGTTGGGGACCGGGACAGGACCTTGAAGCTTTCTTT. It yields the protein CASSWGPGQDLEAFF. The chain links TRBV6-1 to TRBJ1-1; 8 bases match TRBD1. CDR1 and CDR2 (germline): MNHNS, SASEGT. Trimming took 5 bases from V and 7 from J; bases not matched to a gene: 12. CDR3 length: 15 residues.